Here is one T cell receptor beta chain with its context. The antigen is not known. One entry per CDR3 protein results from TCRdb running MiXCR on the reads. The table includes 200,000 to 300,000 distinct CDR3 sequences, roughly an eighth detected once. This entry belongs to a study of T cell repertoires in cytomegalovirus infection. The CDR3 runs 15 residues. CDR1 is KGHDR and CDR2 is SFDVKD in the germline V gene. V gave up 3 bases and J gave up 4 bases, with 12 bases separating them. Study-level points and caveats: HLA-C-restricted, CMV-specific TCR beta clonotypes were dominant ex vivo.

This sequence joins TRBV24-1 and TRBJ2-1; no definite D call. The receptor was derived from a human donor in good health (CMV status not recorded). Some clones in this sample may be carry-over from other donors' samples. Sequenced sample: PBMCs. CDR3 sequence (DNA): TGTGCCACCAGTGATCCCAAAGGCCCGTACAATGAGCAGTTCTTC. Translated: CATSDPKGPYNEQFF.